These 10 T cell receptor beta chains originate from one sample sequenced in a study of human T cells and chemical hapten exposure. The total RNA was obtained from whole blood that was not fractionated. TCRdb re-called the 5' RACE reads with MiXCR, one entry per CDR3 protein. The table shows about 81,000 distinct CDR3 sequences, with approximately 15% occurring only once. These receptors all stem from a female donor in good health.

The chain combines TRBV20-1 with TRBJ1-2; 8 bases line up with TRBD1. Germline lookup yields CDR1 DFQATT and CDR2 SNEGSKA (reference sequence). Trimming removed 1 base from V and 0 bases from J; junction bases left unmatched: 1. This CDR3 is 14 amino acids long. As DNA, the CDR3 is TGCAGTGCTAGAGGGACAGGGCCTAACTATGGCTACACCTTC. Translating gives CSARGTGPNYGYTF.

The chain combines TRBV7-2 with TRBJ2-3; 9 nucleotides line up with TRBD1. CDR1 and CDR2 (germline): SGHTA, FQGNSA. This CDR3 spans 18 amino acids. Trimming cost V 3 bases and J 7 bases; bases outside gene matches: 17. CDR3 coding DNA: TGTGCCAGCAGCTTGGCCCGCCTTGACAGGGGGAGGTCAAATACGCAGTATTTT. It specifies CASSLARLDRGRSNTQYF.

The rearrangement uses TRBV19 and TRBJ2-3, with a possible D match to TRBD2 (6 bases). From germline, CDR1 is LNHDA and CDR2 SQIVND (reference sequence). With 1 base removed from V and 5 bases from J, the gap between germline ends came to 10 bases. The CDR3 loop spans 14 amino acids. The DNA for the CDR3 is TGTGCCAGTAGTATAGTGGAGGGGAGAGATACGCAGTATTTT. This codes for CASSIVEGRDTQYF.

The CDR3 loop is CASSQDNRGDTQYF. Written as DNA, the CDR3 is TGCGCCAGCAGCCAAGATAACAGGGGAGATACGCAGTATTTT. V gene TRBV4-1 combines with J gene TRBJ2-3, with 7 bases matching TRBD1. The CDR3 has 14 residues. Germline V lookup: CDR1 MGHRA, CDR2 YSYEKL. V shed 0 bases, J shed 5 bases, and the junction held 2 bases outside the gene matches.

The chain joins TRBV11-2 to TRBJ1-2; a weak D match, TRBD1 (5 bases). The CDR3 consists of 15 residues. Germline V lookup: CDR1 SGHAT, CDR2 FQNNGV. V dropped 2 bases and J dropped 6 bases, with 16 bases sitting between them. The CDR3 coding sequence is TGTGCCAGCAGCTTAACACTTTTTGCAGGGAATGGCTACACCTTC. It codes for CASSLTLFAGNGYTF.

This clonotype was seen a handful of times. The V call is TRBV7-2, the J call TRBJ2-3; D call uncertain. Trimming cost V 5 bases and J 3 bases, with 15 bases left between them. The CDR3 is made up of 15 amino acids. Germline loops: CDR1 SGHTA, CDR2 FQGNSA. The chain's CDR3 is CASSPSGFKTDTQYF. The CDR3 coding sequence is TGTGCCAGCAGCCCTAGTGGGTTCAAGACAGATACGCAGTATTTT.

This clonotype was seen a handful of times. The genes are TRBV20-1 and TRBJ1-1; D may be TRBD1 (5 bases). CDR1 is DFQATT and CDR2 is SNEGSKA in the germline V gene (reference sequence). V was clipped by 5 bases and J by 3 bases, with 16 bases between them. The CDR3 has 14 amino acids. The CDR3 DNA sequence: TGCAGTGCTCAGGGCTCCCCAAGTGACACTGAAGCTTTCTTT. Translation gives CSAQGSPSDTEAFF.

V is TRBV7-2 and J is TRBJ2-1, with D possibly matching TRBD2 (5 bases). The V gene's germline CDR1 is SGHTA and CDR2 FQGNSA. The CDR3 has 14 residues. V lost 4 bases and J 6 bases, leaving 13 bases between the germline ends. The CDR3, as DNA: TGTGCCAGCAGCTCGTTGCTAGCAAGCAATGAGCAGTTCTTC. It codes for CASSSLLASNEQFF.

The chain carries TRBV20-1 and TRBJ2-5, with D perhaps TRBD2 (5 bases). Germline CDR1 DFQATT, CDR2 SNEGSKA (reference sequence). This CDR3 region has 10 residues. Between the trimmed V and J ends, which lost 3 bases and 9 bases, there was a span of 8 bases. CDR3 sequence: CSARREAQYF. The CDR3 DNA reads as TGCAGTGCTAGGAGGGAAGCCCAGTACTTC.

This clonotype occurred a few times. The chain combines TRBV3-1 with TRBJ2-5; D not resolved. V was cut by 0 bases and J by 5 bases, with 10 bases left in between. Looked up from germline, CDR1 is LGHDT and CDR2 is YNNKEL (reference sequence). The CDR3 covers 14 residues. The CDR3 DNA follows: TGTGCCAGCAGCCAAGACGGCAGCAGGGAGACCCAGTACTTC. Encoded protein: CASSQDGSRETQYF.